These 25 T cell receptor beta chains were all obtained from the same sample, sequenced in a study of blood T cell repertoires in COVID-19. Profiling relied on immunoSEQ multiplex PCR, and the TCRdb table lists in-frame clones only, not all of them. The data show some 240,000 clones, roughly 88% seen once. Sequencing was carried out using peripheral blood. These receptors all stem from a woman between 40 and 50 years old who had recovered from COVID-19.

V usage is TRBV7-3 and J usage is TRBJ2-6; 8 bases are a match to TRBD1. Germline loops: CDR1 SGHTA, CDR2 FQGTGA. The CDR3 spans 17 residues. V lost 1 base and J lost 0; bases outside the gene matches: 2. The CDR3 nucleotides read TGTGCCAGCAGCTTAAGCGGGACAGGCTCTGGGGCCAACGTCCTGACTTTC. Encoded protein: CASSLSGTGSGANVLTF.

The chain uses TRBV7-2 and TRBJ2-3; D gene uncertain. Germline assignment: CDR1 SGHTA and CDR2 FQGNSA. V lost 7 bases and J 3 bases, leaving 11 bases between the germline ends. The CDR3 is 13 amino acids. The CDR3 DNA reads TGTGCCAGCACCAACGGTAATACAGATACGCAGTATTTT. It specifies CASTNGNTDTQYF.

The V and J genes are TRBV19 and TRBJ1-6; 7 bases map to TRBD1. This CDR3 has 13 amino acids. V was pared by 6 bases and J by 9 bases, with 5 bases of the junction left unmatched. In germline, CDR1 is LNHDA, CDR2 SQIVND (reference sequence). This CDR3 reads CASSRDSPSPLHF. CDR3 DNA: TGTGCCAGTAGCCGGGACAGCCCTTCACCCCTCCACTTT.

The chain employs TRBV29-1 and TRBJ1-1; D call uncertain. V was cut by 5 bases and J by 5 bases, with 15 bases left in between. Per the germline V gene, CDR1 is SQVTM and CDR2 is ANQGSEA. The CDR3 runs 13 residues. CDR3 nucleotide sequence: TGCAGCGTTACGAATGGCGCGGGGACTGAAGCTTTCTTT. This gives the protein CSVTNGAGTEAFF.

The chain employs TRBV18 and TRBJ2-3; 15 bases align to TRBD2. The CDR3 totals 16 residues. V was clipped by 5 bases and J by 4 bases; unmatched bases: 4. Germline CDR1 and CDR2: KGHSH and LQKENI. CDR3 amino acids: CASSEGTSGGPDTQYF. The CDR3 nucleotides are TGTGCCAGCTCAGAAGGGACTAGCGGGGGGCCAGATACGCAGTATTTT.

This chain links TRBV12-3 or TRBV12-4 with TRBJ2-1, with D unclear. This CDR3 contains 12 residues. Trimming left V 6 bases short and J 6 bases short, with 9 bases between. As DNA, the CDR3 is TGTGCCAGCAGCGACACCAGCAATGAGCAGTTCTTC. Protein sequence: CASSDTSNEQFF.

The rearrangement joins TRBV9 to TRBJ2-3; a possible D gene is TRBD1 (6 bases). This CDR3 is 18 amino acids long. CDR1 SGDLS and CDR2 YYNGEE come from the germline V gene. Trimming stripped 4 bases from V and 0 bases from J, with 21 bases between. CDR3 sequence (DNA): TGTGCCAGCAGCCCCACGGTGTTGGGGGCGTCGAGCACAGATACGCAGTATTTT. It codes for CASSPTVLGASSTDTQYF.

The V gene is TRBV7-2, the J gene TRBJ2-3; 8 bases agree with TRBD2. The V and J ends lost 7 bases and 5 bases, in that order; junction bases with no gene match: 8. The germline gives CDR1 SGHTA, CDR2 FQGNSA. The CDR3 has 14 amino acids. CDR3 nucleotides: TGTGCCAGCACCCTTAGCGGGGTTATAGATACGCAGTATTTT. The encoded protein is CASTLSGVIDTQYF.

This rearrangement joins TRBV7-9 to TRBJ1-1; unclear D gene. Trimming took off 5 bases at V and 1 base at J, with 11 bases between the two ends. The length of the CDR3 is 14 residues. CDR1 is SEHNR and CDR2 is FQNEAQ in the germline V gene (reference sequence). The DNA for the CDR3 is TGTGCCAGCAGCCCTCGTCTAGGGAACACTGAAGCTTTCTTT. Translated, it gives CASSPRLGNTEAFF.

This clone was recorded only once. The gene calls are TRBV6-2 or TRBV6-3 and TRBJ2-5; 9 nucleotides agree with TRBD2. The junction had 7 bases not matched to a gene; V was cut back by 2 bases and J by 3 bases. Germline V gene data show CDR1 as MNHEY and CDR2 as SVGEGT. This CDR3 comprises 16 residues. CDR3: CASSYAGGTVEETQYF. The CDR3 nucleotides are TGTGCCAGCAGTTACGCGGGGGGGACCGTTGAAGAGACCCAGTACTTC.

The chain is built from TRBV28 and TRBJ1-1; D is unresolved. The V and J ends lost 8 bases and 0 bases respectively, with 13 bases between them. Germline-derived CDR1 and CDR2 are MDHEN and SYDVKM. The CDR3 is 14 residues long. The CDR3 loop is CASLTAGMNTEAFF. The CDR3 DNA follows: TGTGCCAGCCTTACTGCCGGGATGAACACTGAAGCTTTCTTT.

The genes are TRBV29-1 and TRBJ1-1; D gene uncertain. This CDR3 has 13 amino acids. V lost 6 bases, J lost 0 bases, and 11 bases lay in between. Germline assignment: CDR1 SQVTM and CDR2 ANQGSEA. CDR3 sequence: CSVADGVNTEAFF. DNA for the CDR3: TGCAGCGTAGCCGACGGAGTGAACACTGAAGCTTTCTTT.

The table lists this clone with a few counts. The CDR3 spells CASNRAIGAQYGYTF. CDR3 DNA sequence: TGTGCCAGTAATCGGGCCATAGGGGCCCAATATGGCTACACCTTC. This rearrangement joins TRBV19 to TRBJ1-2, with a tentative D call TRBD1 (5 bases). The V gene's germline CDR1 is LNHDA and CDR2 SQIVND (reference sequence). The V and J ends lost 7 bases and 5 bases respectively, with 20 bases between them. This CDR3 comprises 15 residues.

The chain employs TRBV30 and TRBJ2-3, with 9 bases lining up with TRBD1. The V segment lost 3 bases and the J segment 0 bases; nucleotides outside the gene matches: 4. The CDR3 is made up of 15 amino acids. Germline assignment: CDR1 GTSNPN and CDR2 SVGIG (reference sequence). CDR3 amino acids: CAWSKGQGSTDTQYF. The CDR3 DNA follows: TGTGCCTGGAGCAAGGGACAGGGTAGCACAGATACGCAGTATTTT.

The chain is built from TRBV7-2 and TRBJ2-5; 12 bases align to TRBD2. V dropped 5 bases and J dropped 5; count of bases not matched to a gene: 6. Germline V gene sequence: CDR1 SGHTA, CDR2 FQGNSA. The length of the CDR3 is 15 residues. This CDR3 reads CASSKGGTSGETQYF. CDR3 nucleotides: TGTGCCAGCAGCAAGGGAGGGACTAGCGGGGAGACCCAGTACTTC.

The genes are TRBV28 and TRBJ1-1, with D perhaps TRBD1 (6 bases). From germline, CDR1 is MDHEN and CDR2 SYDVKM. The CDR3 has 14 amino acids. For the CDR3, the DNA is TGTGCGATCAGGCCAACAGGGTTGAACACTGAAGCTTTCTTT. Its protein product is CAIRPTGLNTEAFF.

This chain connects TRBV4-3 to TRBJ2-7, with TRBD2 matching 7 bases. The CDR3 sequence is 18 residues long. J gave up 7 bases and V 1 base, and 19 bases lay outside the gene matches. In germline, CDR1 is LGHNA, CDR2 YSLEER. The CDR3 DNA reads as TGCGCCAGCAGCCAAGCCCTCCGTGGGGGGGTGACTCGTGGAGAGCAGTACTTC. This gives the protein CASSQALRGGVTRGEQYF.

The rearrangement joins TRBV18 to TRBJ1-1; D ambiguous. This CDR3 contains 15 residues. Germline CDR1 and CDR2: KGHSH and LQKENI. Trimming left V 2 bases short and J 0 bases short, with 10 bases between. CDR3 coding DNA: TGTGCCAGCTCACCAAACAGTGAGATGAACACTGAAGCTTTCTTT. Residues: CASSPNSEMNTEAFF.

This clone was observed a few times. The chain uses TRBV7-9 and TRBJ1-2; D remains ambiguous. Germline V gene data show CDR1 as SEHNR and CDR2 as FQNEAQ (reference sequence). Trimming pared 2 bases from V and 0 bases from J, leaving 7 bases between. The CDR3 totals 14 residues. The CDR3 region has the DNA TGTGCCAGCAGCTTATCCCCAGCTAACTATGGCTACACCTTC. Its protein product is CASSLSPANYGYTF.

The chain links TRBV3-1 (or the pseudogene TRBV3-2) to TRBJ1-2; D remains ambiguous. CDR1 and CDR2 from the germline V gene are LGHDT and YNNKEL (reference sequence). V lost 0 bases and J lost 2, with 19 bases in between. CDR3 length: 18 residues. DNA for the CDR3: TGTGCCAGCAGCCAAGATTCCCCCGGAGGTCGCTCAAACTATGGCTACACCTTC. This gives the protein CASSQDSPGGRSNYGYTF.

The chain employs TRBV6-5 and TRBJ1-5; maybe TRBD1 (5 bases). Germline loops: CDR1 MNHEY, CDR2 SVGAGI. Trimming removed 7 bases at V and 0 bases at J, with 10 bases between. The CDR3 has 14 amino acids. The CDR3 reads CASTPDSSNQPQHF. Here the CDR3 DNA reads TGTGCCAGCACCCCAGACAGTAGCAATCAGCCCCAGCATTTT.

This chain links TRBV9 with TRBJ2-4, with D maybe TRBD2 (6 bases). This CDR3 has 13 amino acids. Germline V gene data show CDR1 as SGDLS and CDR2 as YYNGEE. V lost 2 bases to trimming and J lost 10 bases, with 13 bases between them. This chain's CDR3 is CASSVRTEGIQYF. DNA of the CDR3: TGTGCCAGCAGCGTTAGGACGGAGGGGATTCAGTACTTC.

This chain connects TRBV5-1 to TRBJ2-1; TRBD1 aligns across 8 bases. With 2 bases clipped from V and 4 bases from J, the junction kept 8 bases outside the gene matches. The germline V gene encodes CDR1 SGHRS and CDR2 YFSETQ. The CDR3 runs to 16 residues. CDR3 sequence (DNA): TGCGCCAGCAGCTTCATCCCTGGGACAGGTTACAATGAGCAGTTCTTC. This translates into CASSFIPGTGYNEQFF.

This clone turned up a few times. The chain combines TRBV7-8 with TRBJ1-5; D is ambiguous. This CDR3 comprises 15 residues. Trimming cost V 2 bases and J 3 bases, with 11 bases left between them. The V gene's germline CDR1 is SGHVS and CDR2 FQNEAQ. CDR3 sequence: CASSLLHGSNQPQHF. The DNA for the CDR3 is TGTGCCAGCAGCTTACTCCACGGGTCCAATCAGCCCCAGCATTTT.

Only one count was recorded for this clone. Germline is not matched at one junction end, which may reflect a read error. The chain employs TRBV6-2 or TRBV6-3 and TRBJ2-1, with a weak D call TRBD1 (6 bases). CDR1 MNHEY and CDR2 SVGEGT come from the germline V gene. This CDR3 has 12 residues. The CDR3 here is CASSPREDRQFF. CDR3 nucleotide sequence: TGTGCGAGCAGCCCCCGAGAGGACAGGCAGTTCTTC.